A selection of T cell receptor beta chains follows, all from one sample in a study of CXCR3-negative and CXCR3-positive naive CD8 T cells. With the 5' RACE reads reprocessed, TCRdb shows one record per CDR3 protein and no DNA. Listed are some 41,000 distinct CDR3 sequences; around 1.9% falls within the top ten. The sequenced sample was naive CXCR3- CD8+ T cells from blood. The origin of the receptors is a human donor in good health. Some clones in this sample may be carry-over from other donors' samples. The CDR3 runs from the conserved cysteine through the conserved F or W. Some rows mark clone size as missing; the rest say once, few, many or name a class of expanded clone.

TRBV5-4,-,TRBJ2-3,CASSLAPWGSDTQYF
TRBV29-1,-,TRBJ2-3,CSAAAGAGGDTQYF
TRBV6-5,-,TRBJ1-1,CAIGSGSNTEAFF
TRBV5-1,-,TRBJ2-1,CASSLGNNSGGLSSYNEQFF
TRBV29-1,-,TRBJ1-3,CSVRDRGSGNTIYF
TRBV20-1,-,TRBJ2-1,CSASGTGGSNEQFF
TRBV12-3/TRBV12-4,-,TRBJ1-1,CASSPTGVGTEAFF
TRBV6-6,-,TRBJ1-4,CASSLMGEKLFF
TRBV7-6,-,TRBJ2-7,CASSLNRGVTFYEQYF
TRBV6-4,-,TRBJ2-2,CASSGFGQGHTGELFF
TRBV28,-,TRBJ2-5,CASSLEKGEPQETQYF
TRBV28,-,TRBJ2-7,CASSFGLGSSYEQYF
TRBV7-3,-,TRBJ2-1,CASSFGLAPIQNEQFF
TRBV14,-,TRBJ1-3,CASSSREGNTIYF
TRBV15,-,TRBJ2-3,CATSRDFVGQDTDTQYF
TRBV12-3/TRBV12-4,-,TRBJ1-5,CASSFGTGDQPQHF
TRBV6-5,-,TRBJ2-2,CASRLGSGFSGELFF
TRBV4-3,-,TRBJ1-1,CASSPDRTVNTEAFF
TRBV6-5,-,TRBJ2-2,CASSYSFAGDTGELFF
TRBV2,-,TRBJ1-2,CASRAKGLFNYGYTF
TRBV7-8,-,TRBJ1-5,CASSPTLKPQHF
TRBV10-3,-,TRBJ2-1,CAIAEAGGEYNEQFF
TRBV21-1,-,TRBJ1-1,CASSKELGGMNTEAFF
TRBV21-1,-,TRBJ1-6,CASSKRNSPLHF
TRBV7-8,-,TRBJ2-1,CASSLERVEQFF
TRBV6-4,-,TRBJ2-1,CASSDVGAPVDEQFF
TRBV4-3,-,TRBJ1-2,CASSQDRGGSYGYTF
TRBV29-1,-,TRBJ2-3,CSVDREGREDTQYF
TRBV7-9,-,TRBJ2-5,CASSLIGEMETQYF
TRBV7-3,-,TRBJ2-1,CASSSGQGSYNEQFF
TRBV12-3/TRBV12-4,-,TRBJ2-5,CASSEGQGVHQETQYF
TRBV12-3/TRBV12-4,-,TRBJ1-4,CASSPTIGTGNEKLFF
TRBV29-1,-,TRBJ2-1,CSVRGGAGYNEQFF
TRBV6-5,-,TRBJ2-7,CASSYGQGGYEQYF
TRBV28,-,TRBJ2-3,CASQEGPGLKYF
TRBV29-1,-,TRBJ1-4,CSVEDGLGLFF
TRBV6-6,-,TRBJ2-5,CASSYGETQYF
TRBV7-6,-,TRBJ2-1,CASSLEVGYNEQFF
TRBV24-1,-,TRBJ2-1,CATSSGTSGYNEQFF
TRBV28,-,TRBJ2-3,CASNESGMGPDTQYF
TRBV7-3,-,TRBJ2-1,CASSTGLAGGLNEQFF
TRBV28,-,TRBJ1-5,CASSFVGASNQPQHF
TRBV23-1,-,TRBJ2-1,CASSHLLSHLAYNEQFF
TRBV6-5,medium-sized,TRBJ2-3,CASSYTSTDTQYF
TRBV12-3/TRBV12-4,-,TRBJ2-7,CASRSGDSYEQYF
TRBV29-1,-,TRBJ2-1,CSVGRDSLIMTDNEQFF
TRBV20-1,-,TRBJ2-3,CSGGQSTDTQYF
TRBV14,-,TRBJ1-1,CASSGSWRGVAFF
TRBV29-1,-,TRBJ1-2,CSVELMDSYYGYTF
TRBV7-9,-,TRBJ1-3,CASSVTGVSGNTIYF